What follows describes a single TCR beta chain. The antigen is unknown. CDR1 and CDR2 from the germline V gene are MNHEY and SMNVEV (reference sequence). The CDR3 loop spans 13 amino acids. V lost 6 bases, J lost 13 bases, and 4 bases stayed unmatched. The data originate from a study of PD-1 blockade in classical Hodgkin lymphoma. Study-wide points: TCR diversity rose significantly by C4D1 in CD4+ but not CD8+ cells. Complete responders' diversity at baseline resembled that of newly diagnosed patients.

All patients relapsed after autologous stem cell transplantation, and brentuximab vedotin exposure varied. Repertoires were generated with immunoSEQ multiplex PCR, while TCRdb's copy carries only in-frame clones and drops some. The top ten hold approximately 9.1% of the sample, which has 38,000 or so clones, over 80% seen once. The sample in question was peripheral blood mononuclear cells (PBMCs), obtained at baseline. The receptor comes from a human donor with classical Hodgkin lymphoma. The chain uses TRBV27 and TRBJ2-1; 15 bases fit TRBD2. This CDR3 reads CASRGLAGGRQFF. The DNA for the CDR3 is TGTGCCAGCAGAGGACTAGCGGGAGGGCGACAGTTCTTC.